This T cell receptor beta chain was sequenced in a study of prognosis after radiotherapy for stage I lung cancer. The overall study: The study gave no patient concurrent therapy with stereotactic body radiotherapy. Broader study findings: A difference in TRBV and TRBJ gene usage was reportedly seen between patients with and without metastases.

The CDR3 has 15 amino acids. Germline-derived CDR1 and CDR2 are MNHEY and SMNVEV (reference sequence). TCR beta CDR3 was amplified from genomic DNA by two-round multiplex PCR. Amplification in first-round PCR relied on primers specific to each TRBV and TRBJ gene. TCRdb called the multiplex PCR reads again in MiXCR, with one record for every CDR3 protein. Of 11,000 to 15,000 distinct CDR3 sequences in the sample, around a quarter were seen once. Notes on this clonotype: As yet, its antigen is unknown. The junction does not match germline at one end; this may be a read error.

The sequence derives from a donor over 45 with non-small cell lung cancer. The chain combines TRBV27 with TRBJ1-1; D is unclear. The sample in question was PBMCs, obtained before or after stereotactic body radiation therapy (not recorded which). CDR3 amino acids: CASGLSNPQRTEAFF. The CDR3 region has the DNA TGTGCCAGCGGTTTATCGAACCCCCAGAGAACTGAAGCTTTCTTT.